Each of the 32 T cell receptor beta chains below was sequenced from the same sample in a study of response to subunit inactivated influenza vaccine (dated by TCRdb to about 2018). The library came from RT-PCR. Sequencing was carried out with an Illumina HiSeq 2500. The public reads were reprocessed in TCRdb via fastp at Q25 and MiXCR, keeping in-frame beta chains. Each CDR3 protein gets just one entry, which takes the most common genes and DNA from the rows behind it. This sample has about 520,000 distinct CDR3 sequences in its table, and approximately 9.9% of those were observed once. About 12% of the sample is in the top ten clones. The time point label for this specimen denotes: 45 to 55 days after influenza vaccine administration. The sample here was PBMCs from blood, taken more than 35 days after vaccination. These receptors were taken from a man aged 50 or older who received an inactivated influenza vaccine. Donor details come from another sample of the same person, matched by shared clones.

V gene TRBV7-2 combines with J gene TRBJ1-2; no clear D gene. Germline lookup yields CDR1 SGHTA and CDR2 FQGNSA. The CDR3 has 15 residues. Trimming removed 0 bases from V and 4 bases from J, with 12 bases in between. This CDR3 is CASSLARRQTYGYTF. The CDR3 bases are TGTGCCAGCAGCTTAGCTAGGCGGCAAACCTATGGCTACACCTTC. Drawing the rest from reference TRBV7-2 and TRBJ1-2, the complete variable domain is GAGVSQSPSNKVTEKGKDVELRCDPISGHTALYWYRQSLGQGLEFLIYFQGNSAPDKSGLPSDRFSAERTGGSVSTLTIQRTQQEDSAVYLCASSLARRQTYGYTFGSGTRLTVV.

This clonotype was detected a few times. The J gene is TRBJ2-1, the V gene TRBV6-1; D might be TRBD1 or TRBD2, each matching 5 bases. The germline V and J ends were trimmed by 4 bases and 3 bases, with 13 bases remaining between them. CDR3 size: 15 residues. CDR1 is MNHNS and CDR2 is SASEGT in the germline V gene. The CDR3 here is CASSAAGAVYNEQFF. In DNA form, the CDR3 reads TGTGCCAGCAGTGCCGCCGGGGCCGTCTACAATGAGCAGTTCTTC.

V usage is TRBV4-1 and J usage is TRBJ2-2; D remains ambiguous. The CDR3 is 15 residues long. CDR1 is MGHRA, CDR2 YSYEKL, per germline. Trimming shortened V by 0 bases and J by 6 bases, and 11 bases separated the two germline ends. CDR3 protein: CASSQDPGPPGELFF. The CDR3, as DNA: TGCGCCAGCAGCCAAGACCCCGGCCCGCCCGGGGAGCTGTTTTTT.

This clonotype has at least ten counts. This chain joins TRBV12-3 or TRBV12-4 and TRBJ1-1; possible D gene TRBD1, 6 bases. V gave up 2 bases and J gave up 3 bases, with 7 bases separating them. The CDR3 runs to 13 residues. CDR3 region: CASSLNRDTEAFF. The DNA for the CDR3 is TGTGCCAGCAGTTTAAACAGGGACACTGAAGCTTTCTTT.

The chain links TRBV6-2 or TRBV6-3 to TRBJ2-6, with D unclear. V was clipped by 10 bases and J by 3 bases, with 10 bases between them. The CDR3 sequence is 13 residues long. The germline V gene encodes CDR1 MNHEY and CDR2 SVGEGT. The CDR3 DNA reads TGTGCCACCACCGATGGTGGGGCCAACGTCCTGACTTTC. Translated, it gives CATTDGGANVLTF.

V gene TRBV11-3 combines with J gene TRBJ2-3, with D possibly matching TRBD1 (7 bases). This CDR3 has 15 residues. Germline loops: CDR1 SGHNT, CDR2 YENEEA. V gave up 5 bases and J gave up 1 base, with 13 bases separating them. CDR3 DNA: TGTGCCAGCAGCGGTGCGGGGACAGGCACAGATACGCAGTATTTT. It yields the protein CASSGAGTGTDTQYF.

V is TRBV7-9 and J is TRBJ2-7; 9 bases match TRBD2. CDR3 length: 16 residues. Per the germline V gene, CDR1 is SEHNR and CDR2 is FQNEAQ (reference sequence). V lost 5 bases, J lost 2 bases, and 10 bases stayed unmatched. The CDR3 is CASSPLAGDVPYEQYF. The CDR3 DNA reads TGTGCCAGCAGCCCCTTAGCGGGAGACGTCCCCTACGAGCAGTACTTC.

This clonotype was counted only a few times. The genes are TRBV15 and TRBJ2-2, with D unresolved. The CDR3 consists of 16 residues. CDR1 and CDR2 (germline): LNHNV, YYDKDF (reference sequence). Trimming removed 3 bases at V and 3 bases at J, with 14 bases between. The CDR3 protein is CATSRDPQWYTGELFF. The CDR3 DNA follows: TGTGCCACCAGCAGGGATCCGCAGTGGTACACCGGGGAGCTGTTTTTT.

In its sample, this clonotype was seen a few times. V gene TRBV6-5 combines with J gene TRBJ1-1; D is possibly TRBD1 (6 bases). In germline, CDR1 is MNHEY, CDR2 SVGAGI. V lost 2 bases and J 4 bases, leaving 23 bases between the germline ends. This CDR3 is built from 18 residues. CDR3 residues: CASSYPTLGGKIGTEAFF. CDR3 coding DNA: TGTGCCAGCAGTTACCCAACGTTGGGGGGCAAGATTGGCACTGAAGCTTTCTTT.

This clonotype was found many times. DNA for the CDR3: TGCAGTGCTAGAGATCGCGGTGATAGAGGTTATTTT. Translating it yields CSARDRGDRGYF. The rearrangement links TRBV20-1 to TRBJ2-3; D unclear. Germline CDR1 reads DFQATT; CDR2 reads SNEGSKA (reference sequence). The germline V and J ends were trimmed by 0 bases and 15 bases, with 16 bases remaining between them. The CDR3 totals 12 residues.

This clonotype was seen only a few times. CDR3 sequence (DNA): TGCAGTGCTAGAGATCTCGTTACTAGGGGAGAGTACGAGCAGTACTTC. Residues: CSARDLVTRGEYEQYF. J is TRBJ2-7 and V is TRBV20-1; D assignment may be TRBD1 or TRBD2 (5 bases each). The CDR3 spans 16 residues. Trimming took 0 bases from V and 4 from J, leaving 19 bases between them. Germline assignment: CDR1 DFQATT and CDR2 SNEGSKA (reference sequence).

The gene calls are TRBV29-1 and TRBJ2-2, with 8 bases fitting TRBD1. CDR1 is SQVTM and CDR2 is ANQGSEA in the germline V gene. CDR3 length: 12 amino acids. V lost 6 bases and J lost 12; bases outside the gene matches: 9. The CDR3 DNA reads as TGCAGCGTCGACAGGGGCCGAACCAAGCTGTTTTTT. It is translated as CSVDRGRTKLFF.

This chain joins TRBV4-3 and TRBJ2-7; TRBD2 aligns across 7 bases. Germline V gene sequence: CDR1 LGHNA, CDR2 YSLEER. Germline trimming cut 0 bases from V and 4 bases from J; bases unmatched to any gene: 12. The length of the CDR3 is 17 residues. As DNA, the CDR3 is TGCGCCAGCAGCCAAGAGGCCGTACCGGGACTACCTTACGAGCAGTACTTC. As protein: CASSQEAVPGLPYEQYF.

This clonotype has ten or more counts. V usage is TRBV5-1 and J usage is TRBJ2-2; perhaps TRBD2 as D (7 bases). Trimming shortened V by 5 bases and J by 5 bases, and 13 bases separated the two germline ends. Germline CDR1 and CDR2: SGHRS and YFSETQ. This CDR3 region has 14 residues. The CDR3 nucleotides are TGCGCCAGCAGGTCACAGGGAGGGACCGGGGAGCTGTTTTTT. It yields the protein CASRSQGGTGELFF.

The table lists this clonotype with a few counts. V and J are TRBV5-5 and TRBJ1-6, with D possibly TRBD1 on 5 matching bases. From germline, CDR1 is SGHKS and CDR2 YYEKEE (reference sequence). The CDR3 consists of 15 residues. Trimming left V 2 bases short and J 3 bases short, with 9 bases between. In DNA, the CDR3 is TGTGCCAGCAGCTTTGGGACGAACTATAATTCACCCCTCCACTTT. This gives the protein CASSFGTNYNSPLHF.

The chain recombines TRBV28 with TRBJ2-5; no reliable D call. CDR1 is MDHEN and CDR2 is SYDVKM in the germline V gene. V was shortened by 7 bases and J by 3 bases, with 12 bases between the two germline ends. The CDR3 spans 13 residues. The CDR3 region has the DNA TGTGCCAGCACACCCGACACGGAAGAGACCCAGTACTTC. Translation gives CASTPDTEETQYF. Drawing the rest from reference TRBV28 and TRBJ2-5, the complete variable domain is DVKVTQSSRYLVKRTGEKVFLECVQDMDHENMFWYRQDPGLGLRLIYFSYDVKMKEKGDIPEGYSVSREKKERFSLILESASTNQTSMYLCASTPDTEETQYFGPGTRLLVL.

There are many counts of this clonotype. This chain connects TRBV5-1 to TRBJ2-1; D is undetermined. The germline V and J ends were trimmed by 3 bases and 9 bases, with 13 bases remaining between them. CDR1 and CDR2 (germline): SGHRS, YFSETQ. CDR3 size: 13 residues. CDR3 nucleotides: TGCGCCAGCAGCTACATAACCCGAATTGAGCAGTTCTTC. Translating it yields CASSYITRIEQFF.

The table lists this clonotype with many counts. V is TRBV12-3 or TRBV12-4 and J is TRBJ2-5, with D possibly being TRBD1 (5 bases). Trimming shortened V by 8 bases and J by 5 bases, and 12 bases separated the two germline ends. The CDR3 has 12 amino acids. The CDR3 here is CASSTGPETQYF. In DNA, the CDR3 is TGTGCCAGCTCCACAGGTCCGGAGACCCAGTACTTC.

At least ten counts were recorded for this clonotype. This chain connects TRBV10-3 to TRBJ2-4, with D possibly matching TRBD1 (5 bases). The CDR3 is 15 residues long. Trimming stripped 3 bases from V and 2 bases from J, with 11 bases between. CDR1 is ENHRY and CDR2 is SYGVKD in the germline V gene. Here the CDR3 reads CAISEGARSKNIQYF. The CDR3 bases are TGTGCCATCAGTGAAGGGGCACGTTCCAAAAACATTCAGTACTTC.

This sequence joins TRBV5-1 and TRBJ2-5; 7 bases map to TRBD2. The V gene end was trimmed by 5 bases and the J gene end by 5 bases; junction bases not matched to a gene: 9. This CDR3 is built from 14 residues. Per germline, CDR1 SGHRS and CDR2 YFSETQ. CDR3 in DNA: TGCGCCAGCAGTGGGGGGGGAGCCGACGAGACCCAGTACTTC. Translated: CASSGGGADETQYF.

The chain is built from TRBV7-6 and TRBJ2-7, with 12 bases identical to TRBD2. Germline CDR1 SGHVS, CDR2 FNYEAQ. CDR3 length: 19 amino acids. V trimming: 11 bases; J trimming: 2 bases; junction bases outside the gene matches: 22. The CDR3 here is CAFSPTSGLAGMLTYEQYF. The CDR3 DNA is TGTGCCTTCAGCCCCACCTCCGGACTAGCGGGGATGCTAACCTACGAGCAGTACTTC. The whole variable domain, remainder taken from reference TRBV7-6 and TRBJ2-7, is GAGVSQSPRYKVTKRGQDVALRCDPISGHVSLYWYRQALGQGPEFLTYFNYEAQQDKSGLPNDRFSAERPEGSISTLTIQRTEQRDSAMYRCAFSPTSGLAGMLTYEQYFGPGTRLTVT.

The rearrangement uses TRBV30 and TRBJ2-5, with 10 positions matching TRBD2. The trim removed 1 base at V and 4 bases at J, leaving 0 bases unmatched. The CDR3 contains 13 residues. Per the germline V gene, CDR1 is GTSNPN and CDR2 is SVGIG (reference sequence). CDR3 region: CAWSGTSGETQYF. Here the CDR3 DNA reads TGTGCCTGGAGTGGGACTAGCGGAGAGACCCAGTACTTC.

This clonotype was recorded a few times. In DNA, the CDR3 is TGTGCCAGCAGCTTAGACGGTTGGGGACGAGTAAGCACAGATACGCAGTATTTT. It yields the protein CASSLDGWGRVSTDTQYF. This chain connects TRBV11-2 to TRBJ2-3; D tentatively fits TRBD1 or TRBD2 (5 bases each). CDR1 and CDR2 (germline): SGHAT, FQNNGV. Between the trimmed V and J ends, which lost 0 bases and 0 bases, there was a span of 16 bases. The CDR3 consists of 18 residues.

The V and J genes are TRBV6-1 and TRBJ1-2; 7 bases are a match to TRBD1. The V gene's germline CDR1 is MNHNS and CDR2 SASEGT. The trim removed 6 bases at V and 4 bases at J, leaving 8 bases unmatched. This CDR3 has 14 amino acids. The CDR3 DNA reads TGTGCCAGCAGCCCGGGACAGAGTACCTATGGCTACACCTTC. Its translation: CASSPGQSTYGYTF.

In this sample, this clonotype turned up a few times. The rearrangement links TRBV10-3 to TRBJ1-2; a weak D match, TRBD1 (6 bases). The CDR3 contains 14 residues. Germline CDR1 and CDR2: ENHRY and SYGVKD. The V gene lost 5 bases and the J gene lost 8 bases, with 18 bases spanning the gap. The CDR3: CAISRDLGARGYTF. CDR3 sequence (DNA): TGTGCCATCAGTAGAGACCTGGGGGCGCGGGGCTACACCTTC.

This clonotype appeared many times. This sequence joins TRBV20-1 and TRBJ2-5; 9 nucleotides align to TRBD2. The CDR3 runs to 14 residues. V shed 4 bases, J shed 4 bases, and the junction held 7 bases outside the gene matches. In germline, CDR1 is DFQATT, CDR2 SNEGSKA (reference sequence). DNA for the CDR3: TGCAGTGCTAAAGGACTAGCGACTTTAGAGACCCAGTACTTC. Translation: CSAKGLATLETQYF.

The chain uses TRBV15 and TRBJ2-1; D is possibly TRBD2 (5 bases). The CDR3 has 14 residues. From germline, CDR1 is LNHNV and CDR2 YYDKDF (reference sequence). Between the trimmed V and J ends, which lost 0 bases and 6 bases, there was a span of 9 bases. In nucleotides, the CDR3 is TGTGCCACCAGCAGAGAATCGGGGTTCAATGAGCAGTTCTTC. It specifies CATSRESGFNEQFF. Looking up the rest from reference TRBV15 and TRBJ2-1 gives the full variable domain: DAMVIQNPRYQVTQFGKPVTLSCSQTLNHNVMYWYQQKSSQAPKLLFHYYDKDFNNEADTPDNFQSRRPNTSFCFLDIRSPGLGDTAMYLCATSRESGFNEQFFGPGTRLTVL.

In its sample, this clonotype was seen a few times. The chain joins TRBV7-8 to TRBJ2-5; 9 positions agree with TRBD2. Germline-derived CDR1 and CDR2 are SGHVS and FQNEAQ. This CDR3 is built from 15 residues. J lost 4 bases, V lost 5 bases, and 8 bases had no gene match. The CDR3 sequence: CASSQGLANRETQYF. The CDR3, as DNA: TGTGCCAGCAGCCAGGGACTAGCTAACCGAGAGACCCAGTACTTC.

This clonotype was counted between two and nine times. The V and J genes are TRBV19 and TRBJ2-1; the match to TRBD2 covers 9 bases. Germline V lookup: CDR1 LNHDA, CDR2 SQIVND (reference sequence). The CDR3 is made up of 17 amino acids. V dropped 1 base and J dropped 8; count of bases not matched to a gene: 12. The CDR3 DNA reads TGTGCCAGTAGTATAGCCCGACTAGCGGCCCGGAGGGATGAGCAGTTCTTC. Its protein product is CASSIARLAARRDEQFF.

The chain is built from TRBV5-1 and TRBJ2-1; 12 nucleotides align to TRBD2. The CDR3 sequence is 15 residues long. The ends lost 4 bases at V and 6 bases at J; junction bases unmatched: 5. Per the germline V gene, CDR1 is SGHRS and CDR2 is YFSETQ. In DNA, the CDR3 is TGCGCCAGCAGCACGACTAGCGGGGGTTTCAATGAGCAGTTCTTC. Amino acid sequence: CASSTTSGGFNEQFF.

This clonotype was picked up many times. CDR3 DNA sequence: TGCGCCAGCAGCCAAGATTTACTGAACACTGAAGCTTTCTTT. Amino acid sequence: CASSQDLLNTEAFF. This sequence joins TRBV4-3 and TRBJ1-1, with no clear D. The CDR3 sequence is 14 residues long. Looked up from germline, CDR1 is LGHNA and CDR2 is YSLEER. Trimming cost V 0 bases and J 0 bases, with 5 bases left between them.

The V and J genes are TRBV28 and TRBJ2-7; D may be TRBD2 (5 bases). In germline, CDR1 is MDHEN, CDR2 SYDVKM. The length of the CDR3 is 16 residues. Trimming stripped 1 base from V and 5 bases from J, with 18 bases between. CDR3 nucleotide sequence: TGTGCCAGCAGTTTATATGGACTCAGCGGTGGGCACGAGCAGTACTTC. Translating gives CASSLYGLSGGHEQYF. The variable domain in full, completed from reference TRBV28 and TRBJ2-7, reads DVKVTQSSRYLVKRTGEKVFLECVQDMDHENMFWYRQDPGLGLRLIYFSYDVKMKEKGDIPEGYSVSREKKERFSLILESASTNQTSMYLCASSLYGLSGGHEQYFGPGTRLTVT.